The sequence of this T cell receptor (beta chain) was determined in a study of human T cells and chemical hapten exposure. Regarding time point: patch test 1, 2 weeks after DPC sensitization. The treatment is: therapeutic diphenylcyclopropenone sensitization with weekly scalp DPC. Unfractionated whole blood was the source of the extracted total RNA. Using its own MiXCR run on the RACE reads, TCRdb lists one record per CDR3 protein. The sample lists 150,000 to 200,000 distinct CDR3 sequences; 20% to 25% were seen once. V was clipped by 1 base and J by 5 bases, with 12 bases between them. CDR1 SQVTM and CDR2 ANQGSEA come from the germline V gene. The CDR3 totals 14 residues.

Sequenced material: whole blood, taken in connection with sensitization to the hapten diphenylcyclopropenone (DPC). The chain carries TRBV29-1 and TRBJ2-1, with D unclear. This sequence originates from a woman aged 45-60 years with alopecia areata. Some clones in this sample may be carry-over from other donors' samples. CDR3 in amino acids: CSVEVGLGNNEQFF. The CDR3 region has the DNA TGCAGCGTTGAAGTTGGTCTGGGGAACAATGAGCAGTTCTTC.